This T cell receptor beta chain was obtained from a study of post-analysis software for immune sequencing data. This clonotype was recorded a few times. Unique-molecular-identifier-tagged TCR beta cDNA libraries were used. A single record per CDR3 protein comes from TCRdb applying MiXCR to the PCR reads. The sample holds approximately 730,000 distinct CDR3 sequences, just under 30% seen once. The clonotype comes from a girl between 10 and 17 years old with multiple sclerosis. Source material: blood.

The CDR3 here is CASSVVGGGYDEQFF. The DNA for the CDR3 is TGTGCCAGCAGCGTAGTCGGGGGGGGATACGATGAGCAGTTCTTC. The V call is TRBV9, the J call TRBJ2-1; 8 nucleotides agree with TRBD2. Germline V lookup: CDR1 SGDLS, CDR2 YYNGEE. The trim removed 0 bases at V and 8 bases at J, leaving 7 bases unmatched. The CDR3 has 15 amino acids.